This T cell receptor beta chain was identified during a study of human T cells and chemical hapten exposure. Study at large: Read at 6 days, the patch tests placed 0.01% DPC on the upper back. Study-wide results and limits: DPC sensitization produced no change in TCRs with frequency above 1 in 1000.

As to time point: pre-sensitization, week 0. Treatment indicated: therapeutic diphenylcyclopropenone sensitization with weekly scalp DPC. On this clonotype itself: The antigen is unknown.

In the source study's methods: There were a median of roughly 100,000 TCRs per sample, with a range from roughly 20,000 to 700,000. MiXCR was run by TCRdb on the RACE reads, yielding one entry per CDR3 protein. The V and J calls were not made by the authors but by TCRdb's processing. The table lists about 74,000 distinct CDR3 sequences, around 13% of them singletons. The CDR3 has 16 amino acids. Germline V CDR1 and CDR2: KGHSH, LQKENI. J lost 4 bases, V lost 8 bases, and 13 bases had no gene match. This TCR was sampled from a woman in her forties or fifties with alopecia areata. Some clones in this sample may be carry-over from other donors' samples. V gene TRBV18 combines with J gene TRBJ2-1, with 8 bases matching TRBD2. Sequences were derived from whole blood, sampled in connection with sensitization to the hapten diphenylcyclopropenone (DPC). CDR3: CASKIERESTYNEQFF. The CDR3 DNA is TGTGCCAGCAAGATAGAGCGGGAGAGCACATACAATGAGCAGTTCTTC.